This is a list of T cell receptor beta chains from one sample in a study of blood T cell repertoires in COVID-19. Using immunoSEQ multiplex PCR, the repertoire was profiled, and TCRdb retains in-frame clones only, with some absent. The data hold 160,000 or so clones, with around 80% observed a single time. The sequencing sample was made of PBMCs or T cells enriched from blood (not recorded which). These TCRs come from a man in his forties who had recovered from COVID-19. Each CDR3 is given with its conserved first and last residue. The D gene is left open where the match is weak. Size values are once, few and many counts, or a class for expanded clones, and some rows have none.

d_call: TRBD1
j_call: TRBJ1-2
clone_size: .
v_call: TRBV6-1
cdr3_nt: TGTGCCAGCAGTGAAAAGGGGGCCAGGGACTATGGCTACACCTTC
cdr3_aa: CASSEKGARDYGYTF

d_call: .
j_call: TRBJ1-1
clone_size: .
v_call: TRBV7-2
cdr3_nt: TGTGCCAGCAGCGATGACACCTACACTGAAGCTTTCTTT
cdr3_aa: CASSDDTYTEAFF

d_call: .
j_call: TRBJ1-2
clone_size: .
v_call: TRBV28
cdr3_nt: TGTGCCAGCACCGATGGGCCTGGAGGGGGCTACACCTTC
cdr3_aa: CASTDGPGGGYTF

d_call: TRBD1
j_call: TRBJ1-5
clone_size: .
v_call: TRBV19
cdr3_nt: TGTGCCAGTACGAGACAGGGAGGAGATGGCAATCAGCCCCAGCATTTT
cdr3_aa: CASTRQGGDGNQPQHF

d_call: .
j_call: TRBJ1-4
clone_size: .
v_call: TRBV5-1
cdr3_nt: TGCGCCAGCAGCTTGACGGGGGAGGCTAATGAAAAACTGTTTTTT
cdr3_aa: CASSLTGEANEKLFF

d_call: .
j_call: TRBJ2-1
clone_size: .
v_call: TRBV12-3/TRBV12-4
cdr3_nt: TGTGCCAGCAGTTTAAATATCCTCGAGGGGCAGTTCTTC
cdr3_aa: CASSLNILEGQFF

d_call: .
j_call: TRBJ2-3
clone_size: .
v_call: TRBV11-1
cdr3_nt: TGTGCCAGCAGCTATGGCACTGCGAGGGATACGCAGTATTTT
cdr3_aa: CASSYGTARDTQYF

d_call: .
j_call: TRBJ2-1
clone_size: .
v_call: TRBV9
cdr3_nt: TGTGCCAGCAGCGTAGAGAACGGGGGTCGTTACAATGAGCAGTTCTTC
cdr3_aa: CASSVENGGRYNEQFF

d_call: .
j_call: TRBJ2-7
clone_size: .
v_call: TRBV6-5
cdr3_nt: TGTGCCAGCCGCCGGGGGTTAGACTTCTACGAGCAGTACTTC
cdr3_aa: CASRRGLDFYEQYF

d_call: TRBD1
j_call: TRBJ2-3
clone_size: .
v_call: TRBV6-4
cdr3_nt: TGTGCCAGCAGTGACTCTCGACAGGGCGGAGATACGCAGTATTTT
cdr3_aa: CASSDSRQGGDTQYF

d_call: TRBD2
j_call: TRBJ2-7
clone_size: .
v_call: TRBV6-5
cdr3_nt: TGTGCCAGCGAGGAGAACAGCGGGACCTACGAGCAGTACTTC
cdr3_aa: CASEENSGTYEQYF

d_call: .
j_call: TRBJ1-2
clone_size: .
v_call: TRBV7-4
cdr3_nt: TGTGCCAGCACCCAGAAGTGCTATGGCTACACCTTC
cdr3_aa: CASTQKCYGYTF

d_call: .
j_call: TRBJ1-5
clone_size: .
v_call: TRBV19
cdr3_nt: TGTGCCAGTAGCCCGCAGACAGGACATCAGCCCCAGCATTTT
cdr3_aa: CASSPQTGHQPQHF

d_call: .
j_call: TRBJ2-3
clone_size: .
v_call: TRBV7-3
cdr3_nt: TGTGCCAGCAGCTTAGAGGGCTATACGCAGTATTTT
cdr3_aa: CASSLEGYTQYF

d_call: TRBD1
j_call: TRBJ1-5
clone_size: .
v_call: TRBV19
cdr3_nt: TGTGCCAGTAGTACCTACAGGGGTCGGCGTCAGCCCCAGCATTTT
cdr3_aa: CASSTYRGRRQPQHF

d_call: .
j_call: TRBJ2-5
clone_size: .
v_call: TRBV9
cdr3_nt: TGTGCCAGCAGCGGGGAGACACGCCGGGGGACCCAGTACTTC
cdr3_aa: CASSGETRRGTQYF

d_call: .
j_call: TRBJ2-2
clone_size: once
v_call: TRBV11-2
cdr3_nt: TGTGCCAGCAGCTTAGGGGCAAAGAACACCGGGGAGCTGTTTTTT
cdr3_aa: CASSLGAKNTGELFF

d_call: TRBD1
j_call: TRBJ1-2
clone_size: few
v_call: TRBV11-2
cdr3_nt: TGTGCCAGCAGCTTAGTACCAGGGGGCCATGGCTACACCTTC
cdr3_aa: CASSLVPGGHGYTF

d_call: .
j_call: TRBJ1-3
clone_size: once
v_call: TRBV5-4
cdr3_nt: TGTGCCAGCAGCCTCCAGGCAGGACAGCAACGAAACACCATATATTTT
cdr3_aa: CASSLQAGQQRNTIYF

d_call: .
j_call: TRBJ1-6
clone_size: .
v_call: TRBV5-1
cdr3_nt: TGCGCCAGCAGCTTGGGCCCACGAGGTCCCAATTCACCCCTCCACTTT
cdr3_aa: CASSLGPRGPNSPLHF

d_call: .
j_call: TRBJ1-1
clone_size: few
v_call: TRBV21-1
cdr3_nt: TGTGCCAGCAGCAAAGGGATTATGGGGACCCGACCCAGGGGCCAAATGAACACTGAAGCTTTCTTT
cdr3_aa: CASSKGIMGTRPRGQMNTEAFF

d_call: .
j_call: TRBJ1-1
clone_size: .
v_call: TRBV5-1
cdr3_nt: TGCGCCAGCAGCTCTTTACAGGGCCTGGGCACTGAAGCTTTCTTT
cdr3_aa: CASSSLQGLGTEAFF

d_call: .
j_call: TRBJ1-2
clone_size: few
v_call: TRBV6-6
cdr3_nt: TGTGCCAGCAGTCCCCGGGGGGTCCAAGGGGGAGCGTTGGGCTACACCTTC
cdr3_aa: CASSPRGVQGGALGYTF

d_call: .
j_call: TRBJ2-1
clone_size: few
v_call: TRBV28
cdr3_nt: TGTGCCAGCAGTACAATAACTAGCCCCCACAATGAGCAGTTCTTC
cdr3_aa: CASSTITSPHNEQFF

d_call: TRBD1
j_call: TRBJ2-3
clone_size: .
v_call: TRBV5-4
cdr3_nt: TGTGCCAGCCCTCCGGGACAGGGGGCGCAGAGTAGGACAGATACGCAGTATTTT
cdr3_aa: CASPPGQGAQSRTDTQYF

d_call: .
j_call: TRBJ1-2
clone_size: once
v_call: TRBV6-1
cdr3_nt: TGTGCCAGCAGTGAAGGGGGACACCCTGTGTATGGCTACACCTTC
cdr3_aa: CASSEGGHPVYGYTF

d_call: TRBD2
j_call: TRBJ2-3
clone_size: .
v_call: TRBV10-2
cdr3_nt: TGCGCCAGCAGCGTACTAGCGGGGGGGCGAGATACGCAGTATTTT
cdr3_aa: CASSVLAGGRDTQYF

d_call: .
j_call: TRBJ1-2
clone_size: once
v_call: TRBV25-1
cdr3_nt: TGTGCCAGCAGTTTAGCAAACTATGGCTACACCTTC
cdr3_aa: CASSLANYGYTF

d_call: .
j_call: TRBJ1-1
clone_size: once
v_call: TRBV6-8
cdr3_nt: TGTGCCAGCAGTTACTCGGAGCAAAAGAACACTGAAGCTTTCTTT
cdr3_aa: CASSYSEQKNTEAFF

d_call: TRBD1
j_call: TRBJ1-1
clone_size: .
v_call: TRBV6-5
cdr3_nt: TGTGCCAGCAGTAGGACAGGGACGGTAGCTTTCTTT
cdr3_aa: CASSRTGTVAFF

d_call: TRBD2
j_call: TRBJ2-7
clone_size: .
v_call: TRBV10-3
cdr3_nt: TGTGCCATCGCTCAGACTAGCGGGTTAAACGAGCAGTACTTC
cdr3_aa: CAIAQTSGLNEQYF

d_call: .
j_call: TRBJ1-2
clone_size: .
v_call: TRBV19
cdr3_nt: TGTGCCAGTAGGCCCGGCCACGGAGAGAGCACCTTC
cdr3_aa: CASRPGHGESTF

d_call: .
j_call: TRBJ2-2
clone_size: .
v_call: TRBV5-1
cdr3_nt: TGCGCCAGCAGCCCCTACCCGGGAGCGGGGAACACCGGGGAGCTGTTTTTT
cdr3_aa: CASSPYPGAGNTGELFF

d_call: .
j_call: TRBJ1-1
clone_size: .
v_call: TRBV6-5
cdr3_nt: TGTGCCAGCAGTTACGGCCGGGGTCCTGGCACTGAAGCTTTCTTT
cdr3_aa: CASSYGRGPGTEAFF

d_call: .
j_call: TRBJ1-1
clone_size: .
v_call: TRBV18
cdr3_nt: TGTGCCAGCTCACCACCAGGCCGGGGGTGGGCTTTCTTT
cdr3_aa: CASSPPGRGWAFF

d_call: TRBD1
j_call: TRBJ1-1
clone_size: .
v_call: TRBV6-5
cdr3_nt: TGTGCCAGCAGGGGAACCGGGACAGGGAACACTGAAGCTTTCTTT
cdr3_aa: CASRGTGTGNTEAFF

d_call: TRBD1
j_call: TRBJ1-6
clone_size: .
v_call: TRBV4-1
cdr3_nt: TGCGCCAGCAGTCGGACAGGCCCACCCCTCCACTTT
cdr3_aa: CASSRTGPPLHF

d_call: .
j_call: TRBJ1-1
clone_size: .
v_call: TRBV5-1
cdr3_nt: TGCGCCAGCAGCCCTCAATCCGGGATTTCTTTGAACACTGAAGCTTTCTTT
cdr3_aa: CASSPQSGISLNTEAFF

d_call: TRBD2
j_call: TRBJ2-2
clone_size: .
v_call: TRBV2
cdr3_nt: TGTGCCAGCAGTGAGACTAGCGGGGGAACCGGGGAGCTGTTTTTT
cdr3_aa: CASSETSGGTGELFF

d_call: .
j_call: TRBJ2-3
clone_size: few
v_call: TRBV5-1
cdr3_nt: TGCGCCAGCAGCGGCGGGACTCCGGGGACAGATACGCAGTATTTT
cdr3_aa: CASSGGTPGTDTQYF

d_call: .
j_call: TRBJ2-3
clone_size: .
v_call: TRBV19
cdr3_nt: TGTGCCAGTAGCCCACCAGGCACAGATACGCAGTATTTT
cdr3_aa: CASSPPGTDTQYF

d_call: TRBD1
j_call: TRBJ1-2
clone_size: few
v_call: TRBV14
cdr3_nt: TGTGCCAGCAGCCGTAGACAGGGGATAAACTATGGCTACACCTTC
cdr3_aa: CASSRRQGINYGYTF

d_call: TRBD1
j_call: TRBJ1-1
clone_size: .
v_call: TRBV30
cdr3_nt: TGTGCCTGGAGTGTACACTGGGACAGGGAGTACACTGAAGCTTTCTTT
cdr3_aa: CAWSVHWDREYTEAFF

d_call: .
j_call: TRBJ1-4
clone_size: few
v_call: TRBV19
cdr3_nt: TGTGCCAGTAGTATAGACCGCATGGGGCAACTGTTTTTT
cdr3_aa: CASSIDRMGQLFF

d_call: TRBD2
j_call: TRBJ2-3
clone_size: .
v_call: TRBV3-1/TRBV3-2
cdr3_nt: TGTGCCAGCAGCCAAGATCTCGGTAGCGGGGGGGCGAACACAGATACGCAGTATTTT
cdr3_aa: CASSQDLGSGGANTDTQYF

d_call: TRBD2
j_call: TRBJ2-3
clone_size: .
v_call: TRBV3-1/TRBV3-2
cdr3_nt: TGTGCCAGCAGCTTGGGACTAGCGGGGACAGATACGCAGTATTTT
cdr3_aa: CASSLGLAGTDTQYF

d_call: TRBD1
j_call: TRBJ2-3
clone_size: .
v_call: TRBV6-5
cdr3_nt: TGTGCCAGCAGTTACGCGACAGGGGGTGCAGATACGCAGTATTTT
cdr3_aa: CASSYATGGADTQYF

d_call: .
j_call: TRBJ2-1
clone_size: .
v_call: TRBV5-1
cdr3_nt: TGCGCCAGCAGCGAAGGAGCAGGGGTGAACAATGAGCAGTTCTTC
cdr3_aa: CASSEGAGVNNEQFF

d_call: .
j_call: TRBJ2-5
clone_size: .
v_call: TRBV10-2
cdr3_nt: TGCGCCAGCAGTGAGTCGGCGGTCATAGAGACCCAGTACTTC
cdr3_aa: CASSESAVIETQYF

d_call: .
j_call: TRBJ2-6
clone_size: .
v_call: TRBV5-6
cdr3_nt: TGTGCCAGCAGCTTGGGCAGCTCTGGGGCCAACGTCCTGACTTTC
cdr3_aa: CASSLGSSGANVLTF

d_call: TRBD1
j_call: TRBJ2-4
clone_size: .
v_call: TRBV5-6
cdr3_nt: TGTGCCAGCAGCTTGGACAGGGGTCACATTCAGTACTTC
cdr3_aa: CASSLDRGHIQYF

d_call: .
j_call: TRBJ2-3
clone_size: .
v_call: TRBV2
cdr3_nt: TGTGCCAGCAGTGTCGACACCGGCACAGATACGCAGTATTTT
cdr3_aa: CASSVDTGTDTQYF

d_call: .
j_call: TRBJ1-1
clone_size: .
v_call: TRBV5-1
cdr3_nt: TGCGCCAGCAGCTTGGGACAGTCTGAAGCTTTCTTT
cdr3_aa: CASSLGQSEAFF

d_call: .
j_call: TRBJ1-2
clone_size: .
v_call: TRBV5-1
cdr3_nt: TGCGCCAGCAGCTTGGGAGGGTACTATGGCTACACCTTC
cdr3_aa: CASSLGGYYGYTF